A selection of T cell receptor beta chains follows, all from one sample in a study of regulatory T cells in long-lasting Graves disease. Each CDR3 protein gets one entry after TCRdb re-called the multiplex PCR reads with MiXCR. The sample lists about 420,000 distinct CDR3 sequences, 16% seen once, with 20% to 25% in the top ten. Another study also made use of these data, one on T cells in Graves' hyperthyroidism and ophthalmopathy.

Sample: peripheral blood mononuclear cells (PBMCs), taken at new diagnosis, from a patient treated with antithyroid drugs. The receptors shown here come from a woman in her late teens or twenties with Graves disease. Both conserved end residues are part of each CDR3. The D gene is left open where the match is weak. The size of a clone is reported for some rows only, either as once, few or many, or as a class for expanded clones.

TRBV2,.,TRBJ2-6,many,CASRRAGSGANVLTF,TGTGCCAGCAGGCGGGCAGGGTCTGGGGCCAACGTCCTGACTTTC
TRBV27,.,TRBJ2-7,few,CASSLGEEPHEQYF,TGTGCCAGCAGTTTAGGAGAAGAGCCTCACGAGCAGTACTTC
TRBV29-1,.,TRBJ1-1,many,CSVLQGGTEAFF,TGCAGCGTTCTACAGGGAGGCACTGAAGCTTTCTTT
TRBV7-9,TRBD2,TRBJ2-7,.,CASSLEVAGLAGYEQYF,TGTGCCAGCAGCTTAGAGGTGGCTGGCCTAGCGGGATACGAGCAGTACTTC
TRBV20-1,.,TRBJ2-2,.,CSARSRDGGELFF,TGCAGTGCTAGGTCCCGGGATGGCGGGGAGCTGTTTTTT
TRBV24-1,TRBD1,TRBJ2-6,.,CATIRQGLSSGANVLTF,TGTGCCACCATCCGACAGGGGTTAAGCTCTGGGGCCAACGTCCTGACTTTC
TRBV24-1,.,TRBJ2-1,.,CATSRDSALYNEQFF,TGTGCCACCAGCCGAGACAGCGCTCTTTACAATGAGCAGTTCTTC
TRBV7-8,TRBD2,TRBJ2-1,.,CASIPRLAGYNEQFF,TGTGCCAGCATCCCCCGACTAGCGGGATACAATGAGCAGTTCTTC
TRBV3-1,.,TRBJ1-5,many,CASSQGVISNQPQHF,TGTGCCAGCAGCCAAGGTGTGATTAGCAATCAGCCCCAGCATTTT
TRBV20-1,.,TRBJ2-3,many,CSAISGDPSTDTQYF,TGCAGTGCTATTAGTGGGGACCCCAGCACAGATACGCAGTATTTT
TRBV7-3,TRBD2,TRBJ2-1,many,CASSLEGTSVEQFF,TGTGCCAGCAGCTTAGAAGGGACTAGCGTAGAACAGTTCTTC
TRBV6-1,.,TRBJ1-5,many,CASSESHRDVPQHF,TGTGCCAGCAGTGAATCGCACAGGGATGTGCCCCAGCATTTT
TRBV7-2,.,TRBJ2-3,.,CASSATGDTQYF,TGTGCCAGCAGCGCGACCGGAGATACGCAGTATTTT
TRBV29-1,TRBD1,TRBJ1-4,.,CSVPGQGTATNEKLFF,TGCAGCGTTCCGGGACAGGGAACCGCAACTAATGAAAAACTGTTTTTT
TRBV27,.,TRBJ2-2,many,CASSSLNGELFF,TGTGCCAGCAGTAGCCTAAACGGGGAGCTGTTTTTT
TRBV6-9,.,TRBJ2-5,many,CASSYSAGWETQYF,TGTGCCAGCAGTTACTCAGCGGGTTGGGAGACCCAGTACTTC
TRBV4-3,.,TRBJ2-7,.,CASSQAGTGYGEQYF,TGCGCCAGCAGCCAAGCCGGGACTGGCTACGGGGAGCAGTACTTC
TRBV5-1,.,TRBJ1-1,many,CASSLEGSLDEAFF,TGCGCCAGCAGCTTGGAGGGATCTCTCGATGAAGCTTTCTTT
TRBV20-1,TRBD2,TRBJ2-7,many,CSADSGRELSYEQYF,TGCAGTGCTGATAGCGGGAGGGAACTCTCCTACGAGCAGTACTTC
TRBV18,.,TRBJ2-5,.,CASSPRQWAEETQYF,TGTGCCAGCTCACCTCGACAGTGGGCGGAGGAGACCCAGTACTTC
TRBV27,TRBD2,TRBJ2-1,many,CASSSWTSGGSSYNEQFF,TGTGCCAGCAGTTCCTGGACTAGCGGGGGGAGCTCCTACAATGAGCAGTTCTTC
TRBV3-1,.,TRBJ2-7,.,CASSQSQQGGEQYF,TGTGCCAGCAGTCAAAGTCAGCAGGGCGGCGAGCAGTACTTC
TRBV19,.,TRBJ2-2,once,CASTFKAGTTGELFF,TGTGCCAGTACGTTCAAGGCAGGGACCACCGGGGAGCTGTTTTTT
TRBV28,.,TRBJ2-5,many,CASSFQRGGETQYF,TGTGCCAGCAGTTTTCAAAGGGGTGGGGAGACCCAGTACTTC
TRBV28,.,TRBJ1-1,many,CASSLAVSNTEAFF,TGTGCCAGCAGTTTAGCGGTTTCGAACACTGAAGCTTTCTTT
TRBV6-5,TRBD1,TRBJ1-2,few,CASSSGQGFYGYTF,TGTGCCAGCAGTTCCGGACAGGGCTTCTATGGCTACACCTTC
TRBV20-1,TRBD2,TRBJ2-1,many,CSAFRLAGGDEQFF,TGCAGTGCCTTCCGACTAGCGGGAGGGGATGAGCAGTTCTTC
TRBV4-1,TRBD1,TRBJ1-1,few,CASSPPLGGHTEAFF,TGCGCCAGCAGCCCCCCCCTAGGGGGCCACACTGAAGCTTTCTTT
TRBV19,.,TRBJ1-5,.,CASSTYKKSGQPQHF,TGTGCCAGTAGTACCTACAAAAAGTCAGGCCAGCCCCAGCATTTT
TRBV20-1,.,TRBJ1-5,few,CSARDAKTGNQPQHF,TGCAGTGCTAGAGACGCCAAAACAGGAAATCAGCCCCAGCATTTT
TRBV7-9,.,TRBJ2-1,few,CASSLTGLLANEQFF,TGTGCCAGCAGCTTAACTGGACTTCTAGCCAATGAGCAGTTCTTC
TRBV9,TRBD1,TRBJ2-7,.,CASSELPGQPNSYEQYF,TGTGCCAGCAGCGAGCTTCCGGGACAGCCGAACTCCTACGAGCAGTACTTC
TRBV30,.,TRBJ1-3,.,CAWDIDSGNTIYF,TGTGCCTGGGACATAGACTCTGGAAACACCATATATTTT
TRBV7-2,.,TRBJ1-2,.,CASSATTRSNCGYTF,TGTGCCAGCAGCGCAACGACCAGGAGTAACTGTGGCTACACCTTC
TRBV7-9,TRBD1,TRBJ1-4,.,CASSINQGAPNEKLFF,TGTGCCAGCAGCATAAATCAGGGGGCTCCTAATGAAAAACTGTTTTTT
TRBV28,.,TRBJ1-5,.,CASRAKMGNQPQHF,TGTGCCAGCAGGGCTAAAATGGGCAATCAGCCCCAGCATTTT
TRBV7-9,.,TRBJ1-4,.,CASSKTGDEKLSF,TGTGCCAGCAGCAAGACAGGCGATGAAAAACTGTCTTTT
TRBV18,TRBD2,TRBJ2-7,few,CASSPEGLDGYEQYF,TGTGCCAGCTCACCAGAGGGACTAGACGGCTACGAGCAGTACTTC
TRBV28,.,TRBJ1-5,many,CASRQGLNQPQHF,TGTGCCAGCAGACAGGGCCTCAATCAGCCCCAGCATTTT
TRBV18,.,TRBJ2-2,many,CASSPSTRANTGELFF,TGTGCCAGCTCACCCTCAACCAGGGCGAACACCGGGGAGCTGTTTTTT
TRBV5-1,.,TRBJ2-4,.,CASSFEAIAKNIQYF,TGCGCCAGCAGCTTTGAAGCAATAGCCAAAAACATTCAGTACTTC
TRBV12-3/TRBV12-4,.,TRBJ1-5,few,CASSSGQFNQPQHF,TGTGCCAGCAGTTCAGGACAGTTCAATCAGCCCCAGCATTTT
TRBV9,.,TRBJ2-1,many,CASSVSQGLYNEQFF,TGTGCCAGCAGCGTATCCCAGGGGCTATACAATGAGCAGTTCTTC
TRBV4-1,.,TRBJ2-7,.,CASSHHRGEQYF,TGCGCCAGCAGCCACCACAGAGGGGAGCAGTACTTC
TRBV7-9,.,TRBJ2-1,many,CASSWMVVPYNEQFF,TGTGCCAGCAGCTGGATGGTGGTCCCATACAATGAGCAGTTCTTC
TRBV5-1,.,TRBJ1-3,.,CASSFDSSSGNTIYF,TGCGCCAGCAGCTTCGACAGCAGCTCTGGAAACACCATATATTTT
TRBV7-2,.,TRBJ2-6,many,CASSPQVSGANVLTF,TGTGCCAGCAGCCCACAGGTGTCTGGGGCCAACGTCCTGACTTTC
TRBV29-1,.,TRBJ2-5,many,CSVRSAKETQYF,TGCAGCGTTCGATCAGCAAAAGAGACCCAGTACTTC
TRBV7-3,.,TRBJ2-2,many,CASSPMGGSTGELFF,TGTGCCAGCAGCCCTATGGGGGGCAGCACCGGGGAGCTGTTTTTT
TRBV20-1,.,TRBJ2-1,many,CSARPGTNNEQFF,TGCAGTGCTAGGCCGGGAACAAACAATGAGCAGTTCTTC
TRBV30,.,TRBJ1-1,.,CAWGRVRTEAFF,TGTGCCTGGGGCAGGGTAAGGACTGAAGCTTTCTTT
TRBV15,.,TRBJ2-2,few,CATSRDRAGKFAGELFF,TGTGCCACCAGCAGAGATCGGGCGGGAAAGTTCGCCGGGGAGCTGTTTTTT
TRBV7-2,TRBD2,TRBJ2-1,many,CASSLLAESEQFF,TGTGCCAGCAGCTTACTAGCGGAAAGCGAGCAGTTCTTC
TRBV7-9,.,TRBJ1-2,.,CASSYSSQGNYGYTF,TGTGCCAGCAGCTACAGCTCGCAGGGTAACTATGGCTACACCTTC